The 5 T cell receptor beta chains below were found in one sample sequenced in a study of cytomegalovirus exposure and HLA in healthy donors. PCR employed 60 Vbeta and 13 Jbeta primers. Clones were read by immunoSEQ multiplex PCR, and TCRdb kept only the in-frame ones, dropping some. Of around 110,000 clones in the sample, approximately 70% were seen once. Sequenced sample: PBMCs. The source is a young man in good health and CMV-seronegative.

The chain recombines TRBV10-1 with TRBJ2-5; 12 positions agree with TRBD2. The end of the DNA is better explained by TRBJ2-7, so the J call may be wrong. The germline CDR1 and CDR2 sequences are WNHNN and SYGVQD (reference sequence). The CDR3 length is 16 residues. The CDR3 is CASSGRTSGTSYEQYF. The CDR3 DNA follows: TGCGCCAGCAGTGGAAGGACTAGCGGGACCTCCTACGAGCAGTACTTC.

The chain recombines TRBV28 with TRBJ2-7, with a weak D call TRBD2 (5 bases). The germline V gene encodes CDR1 MDHEN and CDR2 SYDVKM. The CDR3 sequence is 14 residues long. Trimming took off 2 bases at V and 5 bases at J, with 13 bases between the two ends. CDR3 DNA: TGTGCCAGCAGTTTAAGTATCCCGGAGGACGAGCAGTACTTC. As protein: CASSLSIPEDEQYF.

CDR3 protein: CASSLLDTQYF. CDR3 DNA sequence: TGTGCCAGCAGCTTGCTAGATACGCAGTATTTT. This chain links TRBV5-6 with TRBJ2-3, with D unclear. The germline V and J ends were trimmed by 1 base and 5 bases, with 2 bases remaining between them. This CDR3 is built from 11 residues. CDR1 is SGHDT, CDR2 YYEEEE, per germline.

This clone was found once. The rearrangement links TRBV27 to TRBJ2-1, with D possibly being TRBD2 (6 bases). Germline CDR1 reads MNHEY; CDR2 reads SMNVEV (reference sequence). The CDR3 spans 14 residues. V was pared by 6 bases and J by 7 bases, with 16 bases between. CDR3 bases: TGTGCCAGCAGCTGGACGGGAGATGTAAATGAGCAGTTCTTC. Its protein is CASSWTGDVNEQFF.

V is TRBV7-9 and J is TRBJ2-7; TRBD2 matches 9 bases. Germline CDR1 SEHNR, CDR2 FQNEAQ (reference sequence). The CDR3 totals 15 residues. The V gene end was trimmed by 5 bases and the J gene end by 5 bases; junction bases not matched to a gene: 10. CDR3 protein: CASSPRASGKNEQYF. Here the CDR3 DNA reads TGTGCCAGCAGCCCCCGGGCTAGCGGGAAAAACGAGCAGTACTTC. The full variable domain, rest sourced from reference TRBV7-9 and TRBJ2-7, is DTGVSQNPRHKITKRGQNVTFRCDPISEHNRLYWYRQTLGQGPEFLTYFQNEAQLEKSRLLSDRFSAERPKGSFSTLEIQRTEQGDSAMYLCASSPRASGKNEQYFGPGTRLTVT.